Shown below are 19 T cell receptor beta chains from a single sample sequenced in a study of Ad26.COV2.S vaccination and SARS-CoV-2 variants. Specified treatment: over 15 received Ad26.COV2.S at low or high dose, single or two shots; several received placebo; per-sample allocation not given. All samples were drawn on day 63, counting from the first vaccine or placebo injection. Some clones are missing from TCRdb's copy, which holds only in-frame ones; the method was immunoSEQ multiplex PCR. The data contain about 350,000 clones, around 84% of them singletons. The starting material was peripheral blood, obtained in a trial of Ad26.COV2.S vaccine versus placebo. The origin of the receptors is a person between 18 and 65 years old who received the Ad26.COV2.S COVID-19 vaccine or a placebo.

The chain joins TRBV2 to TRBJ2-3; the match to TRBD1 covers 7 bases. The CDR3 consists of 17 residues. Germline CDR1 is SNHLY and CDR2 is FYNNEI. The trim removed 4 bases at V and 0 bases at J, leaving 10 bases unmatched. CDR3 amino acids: CASSVRGQIISTDTQYF. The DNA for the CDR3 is TGTGCCAGCAGTGTAAGGGGACAGATCATTAGCACAGATACGCAGTATTTT.

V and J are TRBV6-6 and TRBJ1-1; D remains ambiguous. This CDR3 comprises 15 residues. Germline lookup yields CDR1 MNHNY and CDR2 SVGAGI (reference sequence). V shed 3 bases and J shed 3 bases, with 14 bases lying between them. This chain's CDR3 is CASSYDSAEDTEAFF. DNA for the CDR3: TGTGCCAGCAGTTATGATAGTGCGGAAGACACTGAAGCTTTCTTT.

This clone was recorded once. The CDR3 here is CASSHGGGREQYF. In DNA form, the CDR3 reads TGTGCCAGCAGCCACGGTGGGGGGCGCGAGCAGTACTTC. The rearrangement uses TRBV5-4 and TRBJ2-7, with D perhaps TRBD1 or TRBD2 (6 bases each). Trimming took off 4 bases at V and 6 bases at J, with 14 bases between the two ends. Germline V CDR1 and CDR2: SGHNT, YYREEE (reference sequence). This CDR3 region has 13 residues.

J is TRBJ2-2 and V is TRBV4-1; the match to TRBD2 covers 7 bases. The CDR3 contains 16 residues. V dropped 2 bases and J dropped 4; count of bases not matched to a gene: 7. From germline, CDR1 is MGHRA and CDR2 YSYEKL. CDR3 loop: CASSQSTSLSTGELFF. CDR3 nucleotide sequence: TGCGCCAGCAGCCAATCGACTAGCCTTTCCACCGGGGAGCTGTTTTTT.

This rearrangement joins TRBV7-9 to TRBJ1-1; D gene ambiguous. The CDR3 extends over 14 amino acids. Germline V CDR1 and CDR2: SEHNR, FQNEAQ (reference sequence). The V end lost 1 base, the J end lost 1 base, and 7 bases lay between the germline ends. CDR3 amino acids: CASSLGAPNTEAFF. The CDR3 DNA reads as TGTGCCAGCAGCTTAGGGGCCCCGAACACTGAAGCTTTCTTT.

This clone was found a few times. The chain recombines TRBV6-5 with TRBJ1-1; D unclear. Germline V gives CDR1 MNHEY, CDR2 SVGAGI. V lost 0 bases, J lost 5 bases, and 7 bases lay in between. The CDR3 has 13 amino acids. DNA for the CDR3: TGTGCCAGCAGTTACTCCATGGGGACTGAAGCTTTCTTT. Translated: CASSYSMGTEAFF.

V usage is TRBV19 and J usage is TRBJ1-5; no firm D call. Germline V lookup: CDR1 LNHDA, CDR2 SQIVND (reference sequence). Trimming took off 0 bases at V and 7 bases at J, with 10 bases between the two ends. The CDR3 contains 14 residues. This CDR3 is CASSIDGPGQPQHF. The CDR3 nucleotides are TGTGCCAGTAGTATAGATGGGCCGGGGCAGCCCCAGCATTTT.

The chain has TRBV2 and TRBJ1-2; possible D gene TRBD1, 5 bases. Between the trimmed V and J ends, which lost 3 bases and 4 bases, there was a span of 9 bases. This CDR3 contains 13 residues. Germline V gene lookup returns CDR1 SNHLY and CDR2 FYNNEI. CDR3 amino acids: CASSEGVGYGYTF. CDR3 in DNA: TGTGCCAGCAGTGAGGGGGTTGGCTATGGCTACACCTTC. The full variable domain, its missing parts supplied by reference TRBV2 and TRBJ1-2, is EPEVTQTPSHQVTQMGQEVILRCVPISNHLYFYWYRQILGQKVEFLVSFYNNEISEKSEIFDDQFSVERPDGSNFTLKIRSTKLEDSAMYFCASSEGVGYGYTFGSGTRLTVV.

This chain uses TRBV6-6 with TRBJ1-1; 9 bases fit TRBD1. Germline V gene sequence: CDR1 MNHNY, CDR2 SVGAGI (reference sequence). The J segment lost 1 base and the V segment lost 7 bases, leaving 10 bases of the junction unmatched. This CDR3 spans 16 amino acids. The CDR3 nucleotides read TGTGCCAGCACTCACTGGCAGGGACAGGGGAACACTGAAGCTTTCTTT. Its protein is CASTHWQGQGNTEAFF.

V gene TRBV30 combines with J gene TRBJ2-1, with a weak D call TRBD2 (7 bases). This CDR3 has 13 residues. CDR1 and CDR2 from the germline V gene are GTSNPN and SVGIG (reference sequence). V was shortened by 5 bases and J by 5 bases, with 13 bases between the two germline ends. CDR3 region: CAWGGDINNEQFF. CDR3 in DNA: TGTGCCTGGGGGGGGGACATCAACAATGAGCAGTTCTTC.

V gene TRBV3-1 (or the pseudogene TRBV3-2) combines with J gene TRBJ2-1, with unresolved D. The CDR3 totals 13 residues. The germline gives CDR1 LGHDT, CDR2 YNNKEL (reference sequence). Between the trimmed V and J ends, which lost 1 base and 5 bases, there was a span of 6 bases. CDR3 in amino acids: CASSQAANNEQFF. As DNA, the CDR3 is TGTGCCAGCAGCCAAGCGGCGAACAATGAGCAGTTCTTC.

The CDR3 reads CANSLTDSYGYTF. CDR3 coding DNA: TGTGCCAACAGCTTGACGGACTCCTATGGCTACACCTTC. V and J are TRBV12-3 or TRBV12-4 and TRBJ1-2; the D is unclear. Trimming removed 10 bases from V and 4 bases from J, with 16 bases in between. This CDR3 is 13 amino acids long.

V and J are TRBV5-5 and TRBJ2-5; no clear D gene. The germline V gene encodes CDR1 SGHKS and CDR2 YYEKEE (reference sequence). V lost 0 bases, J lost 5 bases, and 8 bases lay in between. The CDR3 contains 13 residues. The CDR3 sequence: CASSLGVRETQYF. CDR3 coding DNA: TGTGCCAGCAGCTTGGGGGTCCGGGAGACCCAGTACTTC.

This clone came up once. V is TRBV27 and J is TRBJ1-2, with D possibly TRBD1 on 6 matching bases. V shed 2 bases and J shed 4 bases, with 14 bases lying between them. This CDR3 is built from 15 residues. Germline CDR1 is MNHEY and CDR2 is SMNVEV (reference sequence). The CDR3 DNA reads TGTGCCAGCAGTTTAGTCCTTGGGGGCCCCTATGGCTACACCTTC. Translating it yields CASSLVLGGPYGYTF.

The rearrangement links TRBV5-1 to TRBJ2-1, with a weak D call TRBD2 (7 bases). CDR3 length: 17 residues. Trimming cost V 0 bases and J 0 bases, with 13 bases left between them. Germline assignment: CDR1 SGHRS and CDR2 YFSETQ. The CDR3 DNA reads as TGCGCCAGCAGCTTGGGCAGGGGCGGGAGCTCCTACAATGAGCAGTTCTTC. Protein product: CASSLGRGGSSYNEQFF.

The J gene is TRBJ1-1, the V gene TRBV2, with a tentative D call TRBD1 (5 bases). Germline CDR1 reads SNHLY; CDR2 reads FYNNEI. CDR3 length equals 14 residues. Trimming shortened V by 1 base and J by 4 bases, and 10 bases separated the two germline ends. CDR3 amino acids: CASSEGRGSTEAFF. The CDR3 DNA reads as TGTGCCAGCAGTGAAGGGCGGGGGAGCACTGAAGCTTTCTTT.

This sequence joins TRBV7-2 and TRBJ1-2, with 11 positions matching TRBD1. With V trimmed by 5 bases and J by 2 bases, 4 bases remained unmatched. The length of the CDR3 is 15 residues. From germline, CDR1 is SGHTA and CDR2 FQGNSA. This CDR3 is CASSQGQGGNYGYTF. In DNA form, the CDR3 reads TGTGCCAGCAGCCAGGGACAGGGGGGGAACTATGGCTACACCTTC.

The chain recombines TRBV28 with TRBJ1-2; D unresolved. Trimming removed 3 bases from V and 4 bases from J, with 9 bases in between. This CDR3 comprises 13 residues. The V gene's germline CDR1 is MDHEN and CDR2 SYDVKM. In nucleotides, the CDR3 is TGTGCCAGCAGTTTTACAGACTCCTATGGCTACACCTTC. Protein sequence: CASSFTDSYGYTF.

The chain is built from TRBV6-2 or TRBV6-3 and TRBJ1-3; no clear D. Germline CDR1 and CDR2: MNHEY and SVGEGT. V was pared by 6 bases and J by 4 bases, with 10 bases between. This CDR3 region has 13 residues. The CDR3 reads CASSSLVGNTIYF. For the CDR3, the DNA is TGTGCCAGCAGCTCCCTAGTCGGAAACACCATATATTTT.